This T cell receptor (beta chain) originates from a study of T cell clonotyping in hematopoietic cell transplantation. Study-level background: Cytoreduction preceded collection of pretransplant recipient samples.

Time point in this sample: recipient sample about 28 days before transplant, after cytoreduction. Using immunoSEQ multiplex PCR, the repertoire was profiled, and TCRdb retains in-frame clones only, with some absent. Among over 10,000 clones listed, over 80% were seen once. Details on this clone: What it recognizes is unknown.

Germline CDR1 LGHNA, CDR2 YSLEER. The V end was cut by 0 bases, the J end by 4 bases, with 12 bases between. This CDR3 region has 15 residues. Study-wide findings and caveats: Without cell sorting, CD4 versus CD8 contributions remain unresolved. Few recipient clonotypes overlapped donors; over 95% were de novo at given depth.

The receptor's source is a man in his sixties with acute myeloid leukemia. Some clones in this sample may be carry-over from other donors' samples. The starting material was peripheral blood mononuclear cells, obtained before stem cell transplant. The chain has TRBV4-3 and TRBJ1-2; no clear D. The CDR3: CASSQDHFPGYGYTF. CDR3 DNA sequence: TGCGCCAGCAGCCAAGATCATTTCCCAGGCTATGGCTACACCTTC.